The rows below give T cell receptor beta chains drawn from one sample of a study of T cells in localized non-small cell lung cancer. Sequenced by immunoSEQ multiplex PCR; TCRdb stores in-frame clones only, minus some. Here the sample spans tens of thousands of clones, about 80% being singletons. This sample comprised PBMCs, obtained before any cancer treatment. The receptors shown here come from a man aged 35 to 69 with stage II lung adenocarcinoma. The CDR3 runs from the conserved cysteine through the conserved F or W. The D gene is left open where the match is weak. Some rows mark clone size as missing; the rest say once, few, many or name a class of expanded clone.

CDR3 DNA	CDR3 protein	D gene	clone size	V gene	J gene
TGCAGCGTTGAGGCCAGCACCTCAGATACGCAGTATTTT	CSVEASTSDTQYF	.	.	TRBV29-1	TRBJ2-3
TGCAGCGCTGGGGAGGACGAGCAGTACTTC	CSAGEDEQYF	.	.	TRBV29-1	TRBJ2-7
TGCGCCAGCAGCTTGAGCGGACAGGGGGCCTATGGCTACACCTTC	CASSLSGQGAYGYTF	TRBD1	.	TRBV5-1	TRBJ1-2
TGTGCAAGTCGCTTAGGGAGACATTTCACTGAAGCTTTCTTT	CASRLGRHFTEAFF	.	.	TRBV12-2	TRBJ1-1
TGTGCCCCTCGCGCTCCTGGAGGGGGGGCAAATAATTCACCCCTCCACTTT	CAPRAPGGGANNSPLHF	.	.	TRBV7-3	TRBJ1-6
TGTGCCAGCAGCTTTATCTTAGCGGGTCGGAGGCAAAGCACAGATACGCAGTATTTT	CASSFILAGRRQSTDTQYF	TRBD2	.	TRBV7-2	TRBJ2-3
TGTGCCAGCAGTTCTAACGGAAATGAGCAGTTCTTC	CASSSNGNEQFF	.	.	TRBV6-6	TRBJ2-1
TGCGCCAGCAGCCAAGAGGGTAGGGGTTGGACTGAAGCTTTCTTT	CASSQEGRGWTEAFF	.	.	TRBV4-1	TRBJ1-1
TGTGTACTGGCCGATAAGTCCTACGAGCAGTACTTC	CVLADKSYEQYF	.	.	TRBV2	TRBJ2-7
TGTGCCAGCAGTGAGCGGAGGAGAAAAAGCTCCTACAATGAGCAGTTCTTC	CASSERRRKSSYNEQFF	.	.	TRBV2	TRBJ2-1
TGCGCCAGCAGCTTGGAGTCGGGGTTTGGCACCATATATTTT	CASSLESGFGTIYF	.	.	TRBV5-1	TRBJ1-3
TGCGCCAGCAGCCCGGAGGGCTACAATGAGCAGTTCTTC	CASSPEGYNEQFF	.	.	TRBV5-1	TRBJ2-1
TGTGCCAGCAGGCAAGGGGGCACAGATACGCAGTATTTT	CASRQGGTDTQYF	.	.	TRBV7-3	TRBJ2-3
TGTGCCAGCAGCCCCGGGGGCGGCGATGAGCAGTTCTTC	CASSPGGGDEQFF	.	.	TRBV6-4	TRBJ2-1
TGCGCCAGCAGCTTTAGCGGGGAGGTCTTCTATGAGCAGTTCTTC	CASSFSGEVFYEQFF	TRBD2	.	TRBV5-1	TRBJ2-1
TGCGCCAGCCGTTGGACAGTTGCAACTAATGAAAAACTGTTTTTT	CASRWTVATNEKLFF	.	.	TRBV5-1	TRBJ1-4
TGTGCCAGCAGCTATACTAGCGGGAGAGTTGGCGGGGAGCTGTTTTTT	CASSYTSGRVGGELFF	TRBD2	.	TRBV7-2	TRBJ2-2
TGTGCCAGCAGTGCAGGGGAGGGCTACACCTTC	CASSAGEGYTF	.	once	TRBV27	TRBJ1-2
TGTGCCAGCAGTTACGAGGCGGGCTGGGGAGAGACCCAGTACTTC	CASSYEAGWGETQYF	.	.	TRBV6-6	TRBJ2-5